This T cell receptor beta chain was captured in a study of blood T cells in healthy people across ages. General study results and limits: Long-lived donors carried more naive CD4+ cells and greater diversity than aged donors. Diversity of TCR beta per million T cells declined in a roughly linear way with age.

After removal of 4 bases from V and 3 bases from J, the junction contained 6 bases not matched to a gene. Germline assignment: CDR1 DFQATT and CDR2 SNEGSKA (reference sequence). The CDR3 consists of 14 residues. Through a sample-barcoded 5' primer and a J-beta primer mix, a second PCR was run for roughly 6 to 11 cycles. All cDNA molecules were each tagged by a template-switch adaptor with 12 random nucleotides. One entry per CDR3 protein, called by TCRdb with MiXCR from the 5' RACE reads. The table includes about 600,000 distinct CDR3 sequences, roughly 43% detected once. With respect to this clonotype: Its antigen is not known.

J is TRBJ2-3 and V is TRBV20-1; 8 positions agree with TRBD2. This clonotype originated in an older man in good health. The material sequenced was blood. CDR3 coding DNA: TGCAGTGCTATAGGACTAGCTCTTACAGATACGCAGTATTTT. Its translation is CSAIGLALTDTQYF.